The T cell receptor beta chain under discussion was sequenced for a study of blood T cell repertoires in COVID-19. Study-level information: Acute and convalescent COVID-19 samples came from the United States, Italy and Spain. PBMCs, B-cell-depleted T cells, or T cells were the source of the cDNA or gDNA that made up the material.

This CDR3 region has 15 residues. The ends lost 5 bases at V and 12 bases at J; junction bases unmatched: 9. Germline V gene lookup returns CDR1 MGHRA and CDR2 YSYEKL. Authors' analysis steps: Amplification from reference gene primers served as the basis for estimated nucleated cell counts. Generated by immunoSEQ multiplex PCR, the TCRdb table keeps only in-frame clones and is missing some. The V and J calls and the clone size are those of that table, but D and trimming were determined from the DNA. This sample has hundreds of thousands of clones; roughly nine tenths occur once, and the top ten carry 3%. Enrollment of patients from Seattle took place during active infection, with longitudinal follow-up.

This clonotype originated in a woman in her twenties or thirties with COVID-19, enrolled during active disease. Sequences were obtained from peripheral blood. The V gene is TRBV4-1, the J gene TRBJ2-1, with 14 bases lining up with TRBD2. In DNA form, the CDR3 reads TGCGCCAGCAGCTGGACTAGCGGGAGGCAGGGTGGGCAGTTCTTC. Residues: CASSWTSGRQGGQFF.